This passage covers 21 T cell receptor beta chains from one sample sequenced in a study of T cells in Graves' hyperthyroidism and ophthalmopathy. Using RNA transcripts as the source, TCR beta CDR3 regions were amplified. The HTBI set primed first-round TCR CDR3 RT-PCR. TCRdb ran MiXCR on the multiplex PCR reads and lists one entry per CDR3 protein. The data contain approximately 560,000 distinct CDR3 sequences, 46% of them singletons. The sample was peripheral blood or thyroid tissue (not recorded which). Every receptor here comes from a woman under 30 with Graves' hyperthyroidism.

The chain is built from TRBV7-9 and TRBJ1-1; possible D gene TRBD1, 5 bases. The CDR3 covers 15 residues. Looked up from germline, CDR1 is SEHNR and CDR2 is FQNEAQ (reference sequence). Trimming cost V 5 bases and J 0 bases, with 13 bases left between them. The CDR3, as DNA: TGTGCCAGCAGCCCCCGGGACCGAATGAACACTGAAGCTTTCTTT. Translated, it gives CASSPRDRMNTEAFF.

This clonotype has a single count. One end of the junction fails to match germline, which may point to a read error. The chain employs TRBV7-2 and TRBJ2-7; 10 bases fit TRBD2. The CDR3 length is 16 residues. CDR1 is SGHTA, CDR2 FQGNSA, per germline. The CDR3 reads CASSLTSGPNLYEQHF. The CDR3 nucleotides are TGTGCCAGCAGCCTGACTAGCGGGCCTAACCTCTACGAGCAGCACTTC.

This clonotype was detected many times. This chain links TRBV20-1 with TRBJ2-7; possibly TRBD2 for D (6 bases). Germline CDR1 is DFQATT and CDR2 is SNEGSKA (reference sequence). V lost 4 bases and J lost 3, with 13 bases in between. This CDR3 is 13 amino acids long. CDR3: CSANSGGYYEQYF. CDR3 DNA: TGCAGTGCTAATAGCGGTGGATACTACGAGCAGTACTTC.

This clonotype was seen repeatedly, ten times or more. The chain has TRBV9 and TRBJ1-3; maybe TRBD1 (6 bases). V lost 1 base and J lost 2, with 10 bases in between. CDR1 SGDLS and CDR2 YYNGEE come from the germline V gene. The CDR3 totals 15 residues. CDR3 DNA: TGTGCCAGCAGCGTACGGACAGTTCCTGGAAACACCATATATTTT. The encoded protein is CASSVRTVPGNTIYF.

Only one count was recorded for this clonotype. At one end, the junction sequence differs from germline, possibly due to a read error. The V and J genes are TRBV2 and TRBJ1-1; TRBD1 might be the D (6 bases). The CDR3 consists of 13 residues. In germline, CDR1 is SNHLY, CDR2 FYNNEI. CDR3 DNA: TGTGCCAGCACTGAGACGGGGGACACTGAAGCTCTCTTT. Its translation is CASTETGDTEALF.

V gene TRBV29-1 combines with J gene TRBJ1-2, with D unclear. The germline gives CDR1 SQVTM, CDR2 ANQGSEA. This CDR3 is built from 12 residues. V was cut by 3 bases and J by 0 bases, with 5 bases left in between. CDR3 loop: CSVDAANYGYTF. CDR3 nucleotide sequence: TGCAGCGTTGACGCGGCTAACTATGGCTACACCTTC.

The V gene is TRBV2, the J gene TRBJ1-3, with TRBD1 identical over 7 bases. In germline, CDR1 is SNHLY, CDR2 FYNNEI. The CDR3 extends over 16 amino acids. V dropped 4 bases and J dropped 0; count of bases not matched to a gene: 6. The CDR3, as DNA: TGTGCCAGCAGTGCTGGGACAGCTTACTCTGGAAACACCATATATTTT. Translating it yields CASSAGTAYSGNTIYF.

This clonotype was picked up many times. The chain combines TRBV29-1 with TRBJ2-7, with 9 bases fitting TRBD2. CDR1 and CDR2 from the germline V gene are SQVTM and ANQGSEA. Losses at the gene ends were 4 bases for V and 3 bases for J; bases not matched to a gene: 7. The CDR3 totals 14 residues. This CDR3 reads CSVVVASGIYEQYF. Written as DNA, the CDR3 is TGCAGCGTTGTGGTGGCTAGCGGGATCTACGAGCAGTACTTC.

This clonotype occurred once. The chain has TRBV5-5 and TRBJ1-6; TRBD1 matches 11 bases. The CDR3 covers 15 residues. The V gene's germline CDR1 is SGHKS and CDR2 YYEKEE (reference sequence). V lost 8 bases to trimming and J lost 9 bases; unmatched junction nucleotides: 10. CDR3 nucleotide sequence: TGTGCCAGTAGTATCGGACAGGGGGCGCGTTCACCCCTCCACTTT. It yields the protein CASSIGQGARSPLHF.

The chain couples TRBV20-1 to TRBJ2-7, with 7 bases lining up with TRBD2. CDR3 length equals 14 residues. Per the germline V gene, CDR1 is DFQATT and CDR2 is SNEGSKA (reference sequence). V shed 0 bases, J shed 4 bases, and the junction held 6 bases outside the gene matches. Here the CDR3 reads CSAREAGEGYEQYF. The CDR3 DNA sequence: TGCAGTGCTAGAGAGGCGGGAGAGGGGTACGAGCAGTACTTC.

The chain combines TRBV29-1 with TRBJ2-7; weak D call: TRBD1 (6 bases). CDR1 is SQVTM and CDR2 is ANQGSEA in the germline V gene. With 5 bases removed from V and 2 bases from J, the gap between germline ends came to 19 bases. The CDR3 has 15 amino acids. CDR3 coding DNA: TGCAGCGTTTGGAGTGGGAAGGGGACACCCTACGAGCAGTACTTC. Translation gives CSVWSGKGTPYEQYF.

This clonotype has a handful of counts. V usage is TRBV15 and J usage is TRBJ1-4, with 7 bases aligning to TRBD1. Germline CDR1 is LNHNV and CDR2 is YYDKDF (reference sequence). V shed 4 bases and J 3 bases; nucleotides not matched to a gene: 8. CDR3 length: 16 residues. For the CDR3, the DNA is TGTGCCACCAGCAAAAAGGGGGACAGCCCTAATGAAAAACTGTTTTTT. As protein: CATSKKGDSPNEKLFF.

Of note for this clonotype: The junction departs from the called germline gene at one end, perhaps through a read error. The rearrangement links TRBV15 to TRBJ2-7; 7 bases align to TRBD1. This CDR3 is built from 14 residues. Per germline, CDR1 LNHNV and CDR2 YYDKDF (reference sequence). CDR3 sequence reads: CAASRSGQPYEQYF. CDR3 coding DNA: TGTGCCGCCAGCAGATCGGGACAGCCCTACGAGCAGTACTTC.

The chain joins TRBV7-8 to TRBJ1-2; D possibly corresponds to TRBD1 (6 bases). The V and J ends lost 1 base and 6 bases respectively, with 12 bases between them. The CDR3 has 14 residues. CDR1 is SGHVS, CDR2 FQNEAQ, per germline. CDR3 loop: CASSLGRDKHGYTF. The CDR3 nucleotides read TGTGCCAGCAGCTTAGGCCGGGACAAGCATGGCTACACCTTC.

The rearrangement joins TRBV29-1 to TRBJ1-2; 8 bases are shared with TRBD1. The V gene end was trimmed by 7 bases and the J gene end by 3 bases; junction bases not matched to a gene: 4. The germline V gene has CDR1 SQVTM and CDR2 ANQGSEA. The CDR3 covers 12 residues. The CDR3 DNA sequence: TGCAGCGCGACAGGGGACGACTATGGCTACACCTTC. Encoded protein: CSATGDDYGYTF.

On this clonotype itself: Its ends do not fully match the called genes, so a read error is possible. The V call is TRBV7-2, the J call TRBJ2-5; D is possibly TRBD2 (5 bases). CDR1 and CDR2 (germline): SGHTA, FQGNSA. The CDR3 sequence is 14 residues long. CDR3 residues: CARSLGGYSETQYF. Here the CDR3 DNA reads TGTGCCCGCAGCTTAGGAGGCTATTCAGAGACCCAGTACTTC.

This clonotype was seen at least ten times. This sequence joins TRBV7-9 and TRBJ2-7; 8 nucleotides match TRBD1. The ends lost 2 bases at V and 5 bases at J; junction bases unmatched: 5. Germline values: CDR1 SEHNR, CDR2 FQNEAQ (reference sequence). This CDR3 contains 14 residues. The chain's CDR3 is CASSLYRGIDEQYF. The CDR3 DNA reads as TGTGCCAGCAGCTTATACAGGGGGATCGACGAGCAGTACTTC.

This clonotype was seen only a few times. The chain carries TRBV10-3 and TRBJ1-1, with 7 bases matching TRBD1. Germline V gene lookup returns CDR1 ENHRY and CDR2 SYGVKD. CDR3 length: 16 residues. J was trimmed by 3 bases and V by 5 bases; bases with no gene match: 12. The CDR3 nucleotides are TGTGCCATCAGTAATCCCGGGACAGTAGGGGACACTGAAGCTTTCTTT. Encoded protein: CAISNPGTVGDTEAFF.

This clonotype was detected ten times or more. This rearrangement joins TRBV7-9 to TRBJ2-7; D not certain. V dropped 5 bases and J dropped 8 bases, with 4 bases sitting between them. This CDR3 is 9 amino acids long. From germline, CDR1 is SEHNR and CDR2 FQNEAQ (reference sequence). The CDR3 bases are TGTGCCAGCAGCCCCCAGCAGTACTTC. It codes for CASSPQQYF. Looking up the rest from reference TRBV7-9 and TRBJ2-7 gives the full variable domain: DTGVSQNPRHKITKRGQNVTFRCDPISEHNRLYWYRQTLGQGPEFLTYFQNEAQLEKSRLLSDRFSAERPKGSFSTLEIQRTEQGDSAMYLCASSPQQYFGPGTRLTVT.

This clonotype occurred a few times. J is TRBJ1-5 and V is TRBV5-1; no definite D call. Germline CDR1 SGHRS, CDR2 YFSETQ. V was shortened by 6 bases and J by 7 bases, with 14 bases between the two germline ends. The length of the CDR3 is 13 residues. The CDR3 DNA follows: TGCGCCAGCAACCGGGCCCCCGGCCAGCCCCAGCATTTT. Amino acid sequence: CASNRAPGQPQHF.

The V and J genes are TRBV24-1 and TRBJ1-1, with D unresolved. The CDR3 covers 13 residues. Germline CDR1 is KGHDR and CDR2 is SFDVKD. V gave up 4 bases and J gave up 2 bases, with 7 bases separating them. CDR3 bases: TGTGCCACCAGTGACCTCTGCAACACTGAAGCTTTCTTT. Translation gives CATSDLCNTEAFF.